This T cell receptor beta chain was sequenced for a study of OX40 agonist ivuxolimab in advanced cancers. Study in general: In this cohort, patients received ivuxolimab, an agonistic anti-OX40 (CD134) antibody. Among those enrolled, mean age was approximately 62 years (range 23 to 79) and approximately 83% were male. General study findings and limits: Expanded clones were, on average, more numerous among CD8+ T cells than CD4+. Expanded peripheral T cell antigen specificity was not determined.

The CDR3 loop spans 15 amino acids. V gave up 5 bases and J gave up 7 bases; unmatched junction bases: 12. Germline CDR1 SNHLY, CDR2 FYNNEI. Turning to this clone: What it recognizes is unknown.

The protocol was immunoSEQ multiplex PCR, while the TCRdb copy is restricted to in-frame clones and leaves out a portion. The repertoire has fewer than 85,000 clones, 87% of them found once; the top ten carry 6.2%. The J gene is TRBJ1-2, the V gene TRBV2, with 8 bases that match TRBD1. Specimen: CD4+ or CD8+ T cells sorted from blood, collected in a trial of the OX40 agonist ivuxolimab. This TCR derives from an adult with an advanced solid tumor such as melanoma, head and neck, liver or kidney cancer. Here the CDR3 DNA reads TGTGCCAGCAGTACAATGGGACAGGACAAGGGTGGCTACACCTTC. Its protein product is CASSTMGQDKGGYTF.